The 18 T cell receptor beta chains below come from one sample, sequenced in a study of T cells and Merkel cell carcinoma outcomes. The table came from immunoSEQ multiplex PCR; TCRdb's copy has only in-frame clones and leaves some out. The table includes roughly 2,000 clones, roughly nine tenths detected once. Input material: tumor tissue from Merkel cell carcinoma. These receptors originate from a human donor with Merkel cell carcinoma.

This chain links TRBV27 with TRBJ2-3; D not certain. Trimming cost V 1 base and J 1 base, with 3 bases left between them. The germline CDR1 and CDR2 sequences are MNHEY and SMNVEV (reference sequence). The CDR3 totals 13 residues. CDR3 DNA sequence: TGTGCCAGCAGTTTATACGGCACAGATACGCAGTATTTT. This translates into CASSLYGTDTQYF.

This chain links TRBV29-1 with TRBJ1-1; a weak D match, TRBD1 (6 bases). From germline, CDR1 is SQVTM and CDR2 ANQGSEA. V lost 5 bases to trimming and J lost 1 base, with 14 bases between them. The CDR3 has 14 residues. CDR3 bases: TGCAGCGTTTACAGGGCCGGTACGAACACTGAAGCTTTCTTT. Its protein is CSVYRAGTNTEAFF. Combining the CDR3 with reference TRBV29-1 and TRBJ1-1 gives the whole variable domain SAVISQKPSRDICQRGTSLTIQCQVDSQVTMMFWYRQQPGQSLTLIATANQGSEATYESGFVIDKFPISRPNLTFSTLTVSNMSPEDSSIYLCSVYRAGTNTEAFFGQGTRLTVV.

The gene calls are TRBV7-2 and TRBJ1-2; D might be TRBD1 (6 bases). Germline CDR1 SGHTA, CDR2 FQGNSA. This CDR3 has 14 residues. Trimming cost V 3 bases and J 0 bases, with 8 bases left between them. The CDR3 spells CASSLSGANYGYTF. The CDR3 DNA follows: TGTGCCAGCAGCTTGTCAGGGGCTAACTATGGCTACACCTTC. Full variable domain (remainder filled in from reference TRBV7-2 and TRBJ1-2): GAGVSQSPSNKVTEKGKDVELRCDPISGHTALYWYRQSLGQGLEFLIYFQGNSAPDKSGLPSDRFSAERTGGSVSTLTIQRTQQEDSAVYLCASSLSGANYGYTFGSGTRLTVV.

V and J are TRBV7-7 and TRBJ2-6; D gene ambiguous. The CDR3 is 18 residues long. Germline values: CDR1 SSHAT, CDR2 FNYEAQ (reference sequence). Trimming removed 5 bases at V and 5 bases at J, with 22 bases between. The CDR3 loop reads CASSPRRVPQSRANVLTF. CDR3 in DNA: TGTGCCAGCAGCCCGAGGAGAGTGCCACAAAGTCGGGCCAACGTCCTGACTTTC.

V and J are TRBV19 and TRBJ1-1; D is unresolved. Germline values: CDR1 LNHDA, CDR2 SQIVND (reference sequence). The CDR3 sequence is 15 residues long. Trimming stripped 0 bases from V and 0 bases from J, with 8 bases between. In DNA, the CDR3 is TGTGCCAGTAGTATAGAGCGGTATTTGAACACTGAAGCTTTCTTT. Translated, it gives CASSIERYLNTEAFF.

This clone occurred once. CDR3 bases: TGTGCCAGCAGCCAAGGCCCAGCGGGAGGATCCTACGAGCAGTACTTC. It translates to CASSQGPAGGSYEQYF. V is TRBV4-2 and J is TRBJ2-7; 9 positions agree with TRBD2. The germline gives CDR1 LGHNA, CDR2 YNFKEQ. The V and J ends lost 1 base and 1 base, in that order; junction bases with no gene match: 5. The CDR3 has 16 amino acids.

The CDR3 sequence is CASSYRDSGTEAFF. CDR3 nucleotides: TGTGCCAGCAGTTACAGGGACAGTGGGACTGAAGCTTTCTTT. V gene TRBV6-5 combines with J gene TRBJ1-1, with TRBD1 identical over 7 bases. Germline CDR1 MNHEY, CDR2 SVGAGI. The V and J ends lost 2 bases and 5 bases, in that order; junction bases with no gene match: 5. The CDR3 totals 14 residues.

The gene calls are TRBV19 and TRBJ2-1; 7 positions agree with TRBD2. Germline assignment: CDR1 LNHDA and CDR2 SQIVND (reference sequence). The ends lost 5 bases at V and 6 bases at J; junction bases unmatched: 4. This CDR3 contains 13 residues. The CDR3 here is CASSGREFNEQFF. The CDR3 region has the DNA TGTGCCAGTAGTGGGCGGGAGTTCAATGAGCAGTTCTTC.

The V call is TRBV7-9, the J call TRBJ1-1, with unresolved D. This CDR3 has 13 amino acids. The V gene lost 5 bases and the J gene lost 10 bases, with 17 bases spanning the gap. Germline CDR1 SEHNR, CDR2 FQNEAQ (reference sequence). The CDR3 reads CASSSYGGLAAFF. CDR3 nucleotide sequence: TGTGCCAGCAGCAGCTACGGAGGACTTGCAGCTTTCTTT.

The chain recombines TRBV7-2 with TRBJ1-2; 12 bases agree with TRBD1. The CDR3 loop spans 19 amino acids. Per germline, CDR1 SGHTA and CDR2 FQGNSA. The V and J ends lost 2 bases and 6 bases, in that order; junction bases with no gene match: 16. The chain's CDR3 is CASSLRAPGQGALGDGYTF. Written as DNA, the CDR3 is TGTGCCAGCAGCTTACGCGCGCCGGGACAGGGGGCCCTGGGGGATGGCTACACCTTC.

Worth noting for this clone: At one end, the junction sequence differs from germline, possibly due to a read error. V is TRBV19 and J is TRBJ2-2; possibly TRBD2 for D (7 bases). Germline CDR1 LNHDA, CDR2 SQIVND (reference sequence). This CDR3 has 13 amino acids. The CDR3 DNA reads as TGTACCAGTAGTATAGGGGGGGCCGGGGAGCTGTTTTTT. It encodes CTSSIGGAGELFF.

The V and J genes are TRBV5-4 and TRBJ2-7; 9 nucleotides line up with TRBD1. Unmatched junction bases numbered 4, after V lost 0 bases and J lost 3 bases. Germline CDR1 is SGHNT and CDR2 is YYREEE (reference sequence). The CDR3 has 15 residues. CDR3 coding DNA: TGTGCCAGCAGCTTGGTGGGGACAGGGAGCTACGAGCAGTACTTC. Its translation: CASSLVGTGSYEQYF.

V and J are TRBV4-2 and TRBJ2-7, with 7 bases fitting TRBD2. The ends lost 4 bases at V and 3 bases at J; junction bases unmatched: 9. Germline V gene sequence: CDR1 LGHNA, CDR2 YNFKEQ. The CDR3 length is 15 residues. CDR3 nucleotides: TGTGCCAGCAGCCCCCTGGCGGGAGCTATCTACGAGCAGTACTTC. This codes for CASSPLAGAIYEQYF.

Concerning this clone: One end of the junction does not line up with germline, which may come from a read error. V and J are TRBV11-2 and TRBJ1-1, with D unresolved. Per the germline V gene, CDR1 is SGHAT and CDR2 is FQNNGV. This CDR3 spans 13 amino acids. CDR3: CVSSLATVTEAFF. The CDR3, as DNA: TGTGTCAGCAGCTTAGCCACGGTTACTGAAGCTTTCTTT.

The rearrangement joins TRBV11-2 to TRBJ2-1, with D possibly matching TRBD2 (5 bases). V lost 2 bases, J lost 4 bases, and 12 bases lay in between. The length of the CDR3 is 15 residues. Germline assignment: CDR1 SGHAT and CDR2 FQNNGV. In DNA form, the CDR3 reads TGTGCCAGCAGCTTATTAAGCGGCTCTTACAATGAGCAGTTCTTC. Translated: CASSLLSGSYNEQFF.

J is TRBJ2-1 and V is TRBV10-2; D gene ambiguous. The CDR3 totals 14 residues. The V end lost 3 bases, the J end lost 3 bases, and 9 bases lay between the germline ends. Germline lookup yields CDR1 WSHSY and CDR2 SAAADI. The CDR3 sequence: CASSDGGNYNEQFF. CDR3 bases: TGCGCCAGCAGTGATGGTGGGAACTACAATGAGCAGTTCTTC.

The V gene is TRBV6-5, the J gene TRBJ1-1; D may be TRBD1 (5 bases). Germline V gives CDR1 MNHEY, CDR2 SVGAGI. The V and J ends lost 6 bases and 1 base respectively, with 9 bases between them. This CDR3 comprises 13 residues. The CDR3 sequence: CASSPGTNTEAFF. CDR3 coding DNA: TGTGCCAGCAGCCCGGGGACGAACACTGAAGCTTTCTTT.

The chain has TRBV29-1 and TRBJ2-1; D is possibly TRBD1 (5 bases). Germline assignment: CDR1 SQVTM and CDR2 ANQGSEA. The CDR3 is made up of 12 amino acids. Trimming left V 6 bases short and J 5 bases short, with 11 bases between. The CDR3 DNA sequence: TGCAGCGTGGCCGTGACAGACAATGAGCAGTTCTTC. Its translation: CSVAVTDNEQFF.